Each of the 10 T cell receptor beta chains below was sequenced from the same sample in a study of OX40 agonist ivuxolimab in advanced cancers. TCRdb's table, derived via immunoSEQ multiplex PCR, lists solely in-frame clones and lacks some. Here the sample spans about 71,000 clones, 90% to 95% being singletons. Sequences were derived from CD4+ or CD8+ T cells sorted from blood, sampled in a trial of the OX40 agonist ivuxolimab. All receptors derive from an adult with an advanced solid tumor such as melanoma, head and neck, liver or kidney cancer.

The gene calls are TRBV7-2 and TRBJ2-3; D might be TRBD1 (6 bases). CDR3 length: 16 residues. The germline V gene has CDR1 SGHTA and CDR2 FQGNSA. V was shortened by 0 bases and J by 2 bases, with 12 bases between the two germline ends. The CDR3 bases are TGTGCCAGCAGCTTAGCAGTACAGGGTTACACAGATACGCAGTATTTT. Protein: CASSLAVQGYTDTQYF.

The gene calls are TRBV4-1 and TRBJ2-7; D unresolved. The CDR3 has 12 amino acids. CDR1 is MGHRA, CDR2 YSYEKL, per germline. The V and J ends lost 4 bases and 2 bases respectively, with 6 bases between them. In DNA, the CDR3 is TGCGCCAGCAGCCCAGACACCTACGAGCAGTACTTC. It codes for CASSPDTYEQYF.

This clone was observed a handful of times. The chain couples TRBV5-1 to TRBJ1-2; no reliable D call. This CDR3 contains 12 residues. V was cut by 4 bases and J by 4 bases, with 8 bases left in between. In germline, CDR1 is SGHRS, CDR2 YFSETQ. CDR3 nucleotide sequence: TGCGCCAGCAGCCCGAGAGGCTATGGCTACACCTTC. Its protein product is CASSPRGYGYTF. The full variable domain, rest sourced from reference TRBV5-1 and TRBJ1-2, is KAGVTQTPRYLIKTRGQQVTLSCSPISGHRSVSWYQQTPGQGLQFLFEYFSETQRNKGNFPGRFSGRQFSNSRSEMNVSTLELGDSALYLCASSPRGYGYTFGSGTRLTVV.

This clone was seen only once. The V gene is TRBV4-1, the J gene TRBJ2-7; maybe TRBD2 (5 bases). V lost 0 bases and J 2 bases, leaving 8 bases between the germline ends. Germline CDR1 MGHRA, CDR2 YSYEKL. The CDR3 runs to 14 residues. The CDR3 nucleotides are TGCGCCAGCAGCCAAGACCGAGGGCCCTACGAGCAGTACTTC. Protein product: CASSQDRGPYEQYF.

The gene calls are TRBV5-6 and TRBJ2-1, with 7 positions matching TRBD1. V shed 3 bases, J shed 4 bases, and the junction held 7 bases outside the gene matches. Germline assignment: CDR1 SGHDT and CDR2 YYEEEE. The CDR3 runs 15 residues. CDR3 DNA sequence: TGTGCCAGCAGCTCAGGACAGGCCCCTTACAATGAGCAGTTCTTC. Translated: CASSSGQAPYNEQFF.

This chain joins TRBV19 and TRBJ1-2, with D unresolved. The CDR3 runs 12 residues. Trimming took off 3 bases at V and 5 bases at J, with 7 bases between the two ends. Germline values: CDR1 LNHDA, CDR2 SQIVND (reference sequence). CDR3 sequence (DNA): TGTGCCAGTAGTATCGCGGGATATGGCTACACCTTC. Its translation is CASSIAGYGYTF.

The CDR3 nucleotides read TGTGCCAGCAGTTTTGGTTACACTGAAGCTTTCTTT. It translates to CASSFGYTEAFF. The rearrangement joins TRBV28 to TRBJ1-1, with D unresolved. V was shortened by 3 bases and J by 3 bases, with 5 bases between the two germline ends. Germline V gene lookup returns CDR1 MDHEN and CDR2 SYDVKM. The CDR3 runs to 12 residues.

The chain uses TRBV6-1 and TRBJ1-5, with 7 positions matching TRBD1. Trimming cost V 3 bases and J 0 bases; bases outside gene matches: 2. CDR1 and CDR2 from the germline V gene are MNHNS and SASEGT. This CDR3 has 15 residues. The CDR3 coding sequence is TGTGCCAGCAGTGAGGGACAGATTAGCAATCAGCCCCAGCATTTT. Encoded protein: CASSEGQISNQPQHF.

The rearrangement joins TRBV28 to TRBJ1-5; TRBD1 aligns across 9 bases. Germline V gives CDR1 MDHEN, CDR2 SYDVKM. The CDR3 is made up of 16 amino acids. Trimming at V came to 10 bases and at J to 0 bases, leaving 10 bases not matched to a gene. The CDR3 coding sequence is TGTGCCACTTCGGACAGGGGAGTTCATAGCAATCAGCCCCAGCATTTT. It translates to CATSDRGVHSNQPQHF.

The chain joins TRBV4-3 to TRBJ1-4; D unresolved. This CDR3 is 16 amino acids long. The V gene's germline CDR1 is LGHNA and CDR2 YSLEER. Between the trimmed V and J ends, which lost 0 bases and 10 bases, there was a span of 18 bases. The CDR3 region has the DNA TGCGCCAGCAGCCAAGATTTCGTGAAGGCGGTGGGAAAACTGTTTTTT. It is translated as CASSQDFVKAVGKLFF.